One and the same sample provided the 25 T cell receptor beta chains below, sequenced in a study of blood T cells in healthy people across ages. It was with a sample-barcoded 5' primer and a J-beta primer mix that a second PCR of roughly 7 to 12 cycles was run. TCRdb re-derived calls from the 5' RACE reads in MiXCR, one entry per CDR3 protein. The sample includes roughly 1,300,000 distinct CDR3 sequences, approximately 59% seen only once; the top ten take over 5%. Sequenced: blood. The receptor set was obtained from a man aged 18-30 years in good health.

V is TRBV27 and J is TRBJ2-7; possible D gene TRBD2, 6 bases. In germline, CDR1 is MNHEY, CDR2 SMNVEV (reference sequence). V gave up 0 bases and J gave up 2 bases, with 11 bases separating them. This CDR3 is built from 15 residues. CDR3 DNA: TGTGCCAGCAGTTTATCAGCGGGTGCCACCTACGAGCAGTACTTC. Translated: CASSLSAGATYEQYF.

The chain combines TRBV12-3 or TRBV12-4 with TRBJ2-6; D tentatively reads TRBD1 or TRBD2 (5 bases each). This CDR3 spans 14 amino acids. The V end was cut by 7 bases, the J end by 3 bases, with 10 bases between. The CDR3 nucleotides are TGTGCCAGCAATCAGGGAGTTGGGGCCAACGTCCTGACTTTC. Translated, it gives CASNQGVGANVLTF.

The rearrangement links TRBV5-1 to TRBJ2-2, with no clear D. Germline V lookup: CDR1 SGHRS, CDR2 YFSETQ. CDR3 size: 13 residues. The germline V and J ends were trimmed by 4 bases and 6 bases, with 10 bases remaining between them. CDR3 nucleotide sequence: TGCGCCAGCAGCCCCCCGAGTGCCGGGGAGCTGTTTTTT. Protein product: CASSPPSAGELFF.

This chain links TRBV10-3 with TRBJ2-1; D is perhaps TRBD2 (5 bases). CDR1 and CDR2 from the germline V gene are ENHRY and SYGVKD. Trimming shortened V by 4 bases and J by 8 bases, and 15 bases separated the two germline ends. This CDR3 has 14 residues. CDR3 region: CAISAELVADEQFF. The CDR3 nucleotides are TGTGCCATCAGTGCCGAACTAGTCGCCGATGAGCAGTTCTTC.

This chain joins TRBV29-1 and TRBJ2-2; D might be TRBD1 or TRBD2, each matching 6 bases. The germline CDR1 and CDR2 sequences are SQVTM and ANQGSEA. The length of the CDR3 is 15 residues. V lost 7 bases and J 6 bases, leaving 21 bases between the germline ends. The CDR3 region has the DNA TGCAGCGCCTTCGGGGGCGACGGAACAGCCGGGGAGCTGTTTTTT. This gives the protein CSAFGGDGTAGELFF.

Worth noting for this clonotype: The junction does not match germline at one end; this may be a read error. The chain has TRBV7-9 and TRBJ1-2, with D hard to call. The V gene's germline CDR1 is SEHNR and CDR2 FQNEAQ (reference sequence). The CDR3 spans 14 residues. CDR3 residues: CAGSLARGNYGYTF. CDR3 bases: TGTGCCGGCAGCTTAGCGCGAGGAAACTATGGCTACACCTTC.

J is TRBJ2-4 and V is TRBV4-1; the D gene is possibly TRBD2 (6 bases). The tail of the sequence fits TRBJ2-7 better, so the J call may be wrong. CDR1 MGHRA and CDR2 YSYEKL come from the germline V gene. This CDR3 has 13 amino acids. CDR3: CASSQGMGGEQYF. CDR3 in DNA: TGCGCCAGCAGCCAAGGAATGGGGGGCGAGCAGTACTTC.

The V call is TRBV12-3 or TRBV12-4, the J call TRBJ2-3; 7 nucleotides align to TRBD2. This CDR3 region has 12 residues. The trim removed 8 bases at V and 7 bases at J, leaving 6 bases unmatched. CDR3 coding DNA: TGTGCCAGCCTGGGGGGGACGTATACGCAGTATTTT. Encoded protein: CASLGGTYTQYF.

This clonotype was picked up a small number of times. The chain couples TRBV11-3 to TRBJ2-1; 8 bases map to TRBD2. The CDR3 loop spans 13 amino acids. V dropped 5 bases and J dropped 7; count of bases not matched to a gene: 4. Germline CDR1 and CDR2: SGHNT and YENEEA. The CDR3 DNA follows: TGTGCCAGCAGCCCTAGCGGGTCAAATGAGCAGTTCTTC. Translating gives CASSPSGSNEQFF.

The chain uses TRBV27 and TRBJ2-5; D possibly uses TRBD1 or TRBD2 (5 bases each). V was cut by 0 bases and J by 0 bases, with 17 bases left in between. The CDR3 length is 18 residues. The germline CDR1 and CDR2 sequences are MNHEY and SMNVEV (reference sequence). The CDR3 spells CASSLSAEGETYQETQYF. As DNA, the CDR3 is TGTGCCAGCAGTTTATCCGCCGAAGGGGAGACGTACCAAGAGACCCAGTACTTC.

V gene TRBV20-1 combines with J gene TRBJ2-5; TRBD2 might be the D (5 bases). Trimming shortened V by 3 bases and J by 11 bases, and 22 bases separated the two germline ends. Germline lookup yields CDR1 DFQATT and CDR2 SNEGSKA (reference sequence). This CDR3 has 14 residues. DNA of the CDR3: TGCAGTGCTAGTAAGAGCGGCCCCATACGAGGGCAGTACTTC. Translation: CSASKSGPIRGQYF.

This clonotype was counted between two and nine times. V and J are TRBV6-5 and TRBJ2-7; 10 bases align to TRBD1. Looked up from germline, CDR1 is MNHEY and CDR2 is SVGAGI. The length of the CDR3 is 15 residues. Trimming took 6 bases from V and 3 from J; bases not matched to a gene: 8. CDR3 sequence (DNA): TGTGCCAGCAGGCCTCCGACAGGGGGCTACTACGAGCAGTACTTC. Its protein is CASRPPTGGYYEQYF.

CDR3 residues: CASSAIDRGWEETQYF. CDR3 bases: TGTGCCAGCAGCGCGATAGACCGTGGGTGGGAGGAGACCCAGTACTTC. The rearrangement links TRBV7-9 to TRBJ2-5, with a tentative D call TRBD2 (5 bases). The CDR3 spans 16 residues. V lost 5 bases, J lost 5 bases, and 21 bases lay in between. Per germline, CDR1 SEHNR and CDR2 FQNEAQ (reference sequence).

This chain connects TRBV19 to TRBJ1-5, with TRBD1 identical over 7 bases. V lost 4 bases and J lost 2; bases outside the gene matches: 5. The germline gives CDR1 LNHDA, CDR2 SQIVND (reference sequence). The length of the CDR3 is 15 residues. The CDR3 loop is CASSTDRARNQPQHF. The CDR3 region has the DNA TGTGCCAGTAGTACCGACAGGGCCCGCAATCAGCCCCAGCATTTT.

This rearrangement joins TRBV6-2 or TRBV6-3 to TRBJ2-1; 7 bases match TRBD2. The CDR3 covers 15 residues. V lost 4 bases and J lost 5; bases outside the gene matches: 8. Germline-derived CDR1 and CDR2 are MNHEY and SVGEGT. CDR3 nucleotides: TGTGCCAGCAGTTTCAGGGTAGCGGGTGACAATGAGCAGTTCTTC. Amino acids: CASSFRVAGDNEQFF.

The chain has TRBV25-1 and TRBJ2-2; 12 bases align to TRBD1. The CDR3 contains 15 residues. After removal of 3 bases from V and 4 bases from J, the junction contained 0 bases not matched to a gene. Germline CDR1 and CDR2: MGHDK and SYGVNS. The CDR3 spells CASSEGQGATGELFF. Here the CDR3 DNA reads TGTGCCAGCAGTGAGGGACAGGGGGCCACCGGGGAGCTGTTTTTT. The entire variable domain, with the rest obtained from reference TRBV25-1 and TRBJ2-2, is as follows: EADIYQTPRYLVIGTGKKITLECSQTMGHDKMYWYQQDPGMELHLIHYSYGVNSTEKGDLSSESTVSRIRTEHFPLTLESARPSHTSQYLCASSEGQGATGELFFGEGSRLTVL.

This rearrangement joins TRBV5-5 to TRBJ2-7; a possible D gene is TRBD1 (5 bases). This CDR3 spans 14 amino acids. Germline V gene lookup returns CDR1 SGHKS and CDR2 YYEKEE (reference sequence). V gave up 3 bases and J gave up 1 base, with 11 bases separating them. CDR3 residues: CASSSRVGSYEQYF. The DNA of the CDR3 is TGTGCCAGCAGCTCCAGGGTGGGGTCCTACGAGCAGTACTTC.

The chain has TRBV9 and TRBJ1-1; D gene uncertain. This CDR3 is built from 15 residues. V was pared by 4 bases and J by 0 bases, with 13 bases between. Germline assignment: CDR1 SGDLS and CDR2 YYNGEE. CDR3 nucleotide sequence: TGTGCCAGCAGCCGATCTGGCTCCATGAACACTGAAGCTTTCTTT. Translating gives CASSRSGSMNTEAFF.

This clonotype has a single count. The chain is built from TRBV7-9 and TRBJ1-2; no clear D gene. In germline, CDR1 is SEHNR, CDR2 FQNEAQ (reference sequence). There are 14 residues in the CDR3. The V and J ends lost 8 bases and 8 bases respectively, with 21 bases between them. The CDR3 here is CASDLERGAGGYTF. CDR3 DNA: TGTGCCAGCGACTTAGAACGGGGTGCGGGAGGCTACACCTTC.

This CDR3 is CASSPKRNGGGDEQYF. CDR3 coding DNA: TGCGCCAGCAGCCCGAAGAGGAACGGGGGAGGGGACGAGCAGTACTTC. This chain joins TRBV5-1 and TRBJ2-7, with 7 bases matching TRBD2. The V gene's germline CDR1 is SGHRS and CDR2 YFSETQ. The junction had 15 bases not matched to a gene; V was cut back by 4 bases and J by 5 bases. This CDR3 region has 16 residues. Based on the CDR3 plus reference TRBV5-1 and TRBJ2-7, the full variable domain is KAGVTQTPRYLIKTRGQQVTLSCSPISGHRSVSWYQQTPGQGLQFLFEYFSETQRNKGNFPGRFSGRQFSNSRSEMNVSTLELGDSALYLCASSPKRNGGGDEQYFGPGTRLTVT.

This chain joins TRBV7-2 and TRBJ2-7; TRBD2 agrees at 7 bases. The CDR3 extends over 15 amino acids. J gave up 3 bases and V 3 bases, and 8 bases lay outside the gene matches. Germline CDR1 reads SGHTA; CDR2 reads FQGNSA. CDR3 region: CASSLEAGPYYEQYF. In DNA form, the CDR3 reads TGTGCCAGCAGCTTGGAAGCGGGACCTTACTACGAGCAGTACTTC.

This sequence joins TRBV5-1 and TRBJ2-5; TRBD1 matches at 8 bases. Germline V lookup: CDR1 SGHRS, CDR2 YFSETQ. The CDR3 runs to 15 residues. V was clipped by 5 bases and J by 1 base; unmatched bases: 7. DNA of the CDR3: TGCGCCAGCAGGGTCGGCAGGGGGCCCCAAGAGACCCAGTACTTC. Its protein product is CASRVGRGPQETQYF.

The chain is built from TRBV25-1 and TRBJ2-3; TRBD2 matches at 15 bases. CDR1 is MGHDK, CDR2 SYGVNS, per germline. Trimming removed 9 bases from V and 4 bases from J; junction bases left unmatched: 17. The CDR3 is 19 residues long. This CDR3 reads CASTSPGLAGGNGADTQYF. CDR3 nucleotides: TGTGCCAGTACGAGCCCGGGACTAGCGGGAGGAAATGGCGCAGATACGCAGTATTTT.

The genes are TRBV20-1 and TRBJ2-1, with TRBD1 matching over 7 bases. Looked up from germline, CDR1 is DFQATT and CDR2 is SNEGSKA (reference sequence). The CDR3 length is 14 residues. The junction had 7 bases not matched to a gene; V was cut back by 3 bases and J by 5 bases. CDR3 amino acids: CSASRGSGHNEQFF. CDR3 nucleotide sequence: TGCAGTGCTAGCAGGGGGTCAGGTCACAATGAGCAGTTCTTC.

This clonotype was counted a few times. This rearrangement joins TRBV6-2 or TRBV6-3 to TRBJ2-5, with a tentative D call TRBD1 (5 bases). Germline CDR1 MNHEY, CDR2 SVGEGT. This CDR3 contains 13 residues. Trimming shortened V by 10 bases and J by 2 bases, and 14 bases separated the two germline ends. The CDR3 coding sequence is TGTGCCACCTATAGGGGCTTTCAAGAGACCCAGTACTTC. This encodes CATYRGFQETQYF.